These 15 T cell receptor beta chains share one sample of origin, sequenced in a study of T cells in Graves' hyperthyroidism and ophthalmopathy. Amplified TCR beta CDR3 regions came from RNA transcripts. Initially, a first-round RT-PCR of the TCR CDR3 employed the HTBI primer set. TCRdb re-called the multiplex PCR reads with MiXCR, one entry per CDR3 protein. The sample consists of hundreds of thousands of distinct CDR3 sequences, roughly 17% of them appearing once. The sequenced sample was blood. These receptors came from a woman aged 25 to 39 with Graves' hyperthyroidism.

As DNA, the CDR3 is TGTGCCAGCAGAGCCTCGGGACCTCTGGTTGATACGCAGTATTTT. It encodes CASRASGPLVDTQYF. This chain joins TRBV28 and TRBJ2-3; D may match TRBD1 or TRBD2 (5 bases each). V was pared by 6 bases and J by 6 bases, with 19 bases between. Germline V CDR1 and CDR2: MDHEN, SYDVKM. The CDR3 totals 15 residues.

This clonotype occurred many times. The V and J genes are TRBV18 and TRBJ1-2; D not resolved. The CDR3 spans 13 residues. The ends were cut back, 3 bases at V and 5 bases at J, with 10 bases in the middle. Germline V gene sequence: CDR1 KGHSH, CDR2 LQKENI. In DNA, the CDR3 is TGTGCCAGCTCACCTGGGCAGGAGTATGGCTACACCTTC. It translates to CASSPGQEYGYTF.

This clonotype occurred a few times. The chain links TRBV20-1 to TRBJ2-1; 11 nucleotides line up with TRBD2. There are 16 residues in the CDR3. V lost 4 bases to trimming and J lost 5 bases; unmatched junction nucleotides: 10. Germline CDR1 reads DFQATT; CDR2 reads SNEGSKA (reference sequence). The CDR3 sequence is CSATIEASGRHNEQFF. The CDR3 DNA reads TGCAGTGCTACTATCGAGGCTAGCGGGAGGCACAATGAGCAGTTCTTC.

The chain carries TRBV6-1 and TRBJ2-7; the match to TRBD1 covers 8 bases. V shed 4 bases, J shed 3 bases, and the junction held 8 bases outside the gene matches. CDR3 size: 15 residues. Germline loops: CDR1 MNHNS, CDR2 SASEGT. The CDR3 nucleotides read TGTGCCAGCAGTGGCCGGACAGGGATAAACTACGAGCAGTACTTC. Translating gives CASSGRTGINYEQYF.

This chain uses TRBV5-5 with TRBJ2-3; possible D gene TRBD1, 7 bases. The CDR3 is 15 residues long. Germline lookup yields CDR1 SGHKS and CDR2 YYEKEE (reference sequence). V lost 7 bases and J lost 2, with 17 bases in between. The CDR3 nucleotides are TGTGCCAGCGGCGGGACAGCTTTCTTCACAGATACGCAGTATTTT. As protein: CASGGTAFFTDTQYF.

The chain joins TRBV12-3 or TRBV12-4 to TRBJ1-1, with 9 positions matching TRBD1. The CDR3 sequence is 16 residues long. The V segment lost 6 bases and the J segment 4 bases; nucleotides outside the gene matches: 12. This chain's CDR3 is CASSPGQGLLSTEAFF. DNA of the CDR3: TGTGCCAGCAGCCCGGGACAGGGACTTCTAAGCACTGAAGCTTTCTTT.

The table lists this clonotype with many counts. CDR3 region: CASRLGTSYGDEQFF. CDR3 nucleotide sequence: TGTGCCAGCAGACTCGGGACTAGCTATGGGGATGAGCAGTTCTTC. The rearrangement links TRBV12-3 or TRBV12-4 to TRBJ2-1; 9 bases are a match to TRBD2. CDR3 length: 15 amino acids. The V gene end was trimmed by 6 bases and the J gene end by 8 bases; junction bases not matched to a gene: 11.

CDR3 nucleotide sequence: TGTGCCAGCAGCGATACAGGAGCCACCTACGAGCAGTACTTC. This gives the protein CASSDTGATYEQYF. The rearrangement joins TRBV3-1 to TRBJ2-7, with D possibly being TRBD1 (5 bases). With 5 bases removed from V and 2 bases from J, the gap between germline ends came to 13 bases. The CDR3 consists of 14 residues. Germline values: CDR1 LGHDT, CDR2 YNNKEL (reference sequence).

The rearrangement uses TRBV4-1 and TRBJ2-2; D call uncertain. V gave up 0 bases and J gave up 2 bases, with 10 bases separating them. The CDR3 is made up of 16 amino acids. From germline, CDR1 is MGHRA and CDR2 YSYEKL. In DNA form, the CDR3 reads TGCGCCAGCAGCCAAGATCAAGGGCCAAACACCGGGGAGCTGTTTTTT. It specifies CASSQDQGPNTGELFF.

This clonotype came up many times. V and J are TRBV20-1 and TRBJ2-7; 9 bases map to TRBD1. Germline values: CDR1 DFQATT, CDR2 SNEGSKA (reference sequence). The CDR3 has 14 residues. V lost 4 bases, J lost 4 bases, and 8 bases stayed unmatched. In nucleotides, the CDR3 is TGCAGTGCTAACCGGGACAGGGTAAGATACGAGCAGTACTTC. Translation: CSANRDRVRYEQYF.

The chain has TRBV15 and TRBJ1-2; D uncertain. The length of the CDR3 is 16 residues. CDR1 is LNHNV, CDR2 YYDKDF, per germline (reference sequence). Trimming pared 0 bases from V and 4 bases from J, leaving 15 bases between. CDR3 sequence: CATSRDRTSRTYGYTF. The CDR3 nucleotides read TGTGCCACCAGCAGAGATAGGACCAGCCGCACCTATGGCTACACCTTC.

The chain is built from TRBV24-1 and TRBJ2-1, with 7 bases aligning to TRBD2. Germline CDR1 KGHDR, CDR2 SFDVKD. The CDR3 covers 17 residues. Trimming removed 1 base from V and 0 bases from J; junction bases left unmatched: 5. This chain's CDR3 is CATSDFRGGSSYNEQFF. Written as DNA, the CDR3 is TGTGCCACCAGTGATTTTCGGGGCGGGAGCTCCTACAATGAGCAGTTCTTC.

The chain recombines TRBV20-1 with TRBJ2-5; D possibly corresponds to TRBD2 (6 bases). V lost 1 base and J 5 bases, leaving 14 bases between the germline ends. This CDR3 is built from 14 residues. From germline, CDR1 is DFQATT and CDR2 SNEGSKA (reference sequence). CDR3 residues: CSARGAGRWETQYF. CDR3 coding DNA: TGCAGTGCTAGAGGGGCGGGAAGGTGGGAGACCCAGTACTTC.

The chain employs TRBV4-2 and TRBJ2-2; a possible D gene is TRBD2 (7 bases). Germline V CDR1 and CDR2: LGHNA, YNFKEQ. The CDR3 is 20 residues long. V was clipped by 4 bases and J by 2 bases, with 26 bases between them. CDR3 in DNA: TGTGCCAGCAGCCCACTGGGTTTTAGAAGCGGGACAAGAAACACCGGGGAGCTGTTTTTT. Its translation: CASSPLGFRSGTRNTGELFF.

This clonotype has more than one count but fewer than ten. The chain uses TRBV20-1 and TRBJ2-1; TRBD2 agrees at 13 bases. The junction had 2 bases not matched to a gene; V was cut back by 6 bases and J by 3 bases. Germline CDR1 reads DFQATT; CDR2 reads SNEGSKA (reference sequence). This CDR3 is built from 14 residues. The CDR3 region is CSATSGRGYNEQFF. In DNA, the CDR3 is TGCAGTGCCACTAGCGGGAGGGGCTACAATGAGCAGTTCTTC.